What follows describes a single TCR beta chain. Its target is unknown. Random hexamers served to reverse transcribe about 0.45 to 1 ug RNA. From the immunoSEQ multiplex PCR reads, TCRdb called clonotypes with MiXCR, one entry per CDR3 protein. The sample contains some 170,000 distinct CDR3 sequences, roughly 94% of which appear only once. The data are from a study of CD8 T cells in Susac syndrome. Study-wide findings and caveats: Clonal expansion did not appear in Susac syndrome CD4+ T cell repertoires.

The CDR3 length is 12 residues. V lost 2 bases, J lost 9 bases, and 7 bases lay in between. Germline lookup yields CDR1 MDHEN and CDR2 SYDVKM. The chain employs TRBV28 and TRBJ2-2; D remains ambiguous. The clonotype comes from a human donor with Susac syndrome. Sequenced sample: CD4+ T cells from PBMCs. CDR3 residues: CASSLRAWELFF. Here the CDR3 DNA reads TGTGCCAGCAGTTTAAGAGCGTGGGAGCTGTTTTTT.